These T cell receptor beta chains were read from a single sample in a study of blood T cell repertoires in COVID-19. Sequencing used immunoSEQ multiplex PCR; TCRdb keeps in-frame clones, though not all of them. The repertoire has some 70,000 clones, 80% of them found once; the top ten carry 9.5% to 15%. The sequencing sample was made of peripheral blood. These receptors were taken from a human donor in a cohort sampled during active COVID-19. Both conserved end residues are trimmed from each CDR3. Each record gives: V gene, D gene, J gene, CDR3 protein. D genes are given only for firm matches.

TRBV14	TRBD1	TRBJ2-3	ASSQDPRGRLNTQY
TRBV19	-	TRBJ1-5	ASAIHRAGAGGNQPQH
TRBV30	-	TRBJ1-5	AWSVGAGQPQH
TRBV6-5	-	TRBJ2-3	ASSYSRWTDTQY
TRBV7-9	TRBD1	TRBJ1-4	ASSFRTGSGGNEKLF
TRBV5-1	TRBD2	TRBJ2-1	ASSLVASGRYNEQF
TRBV29-1	TRBD2	TRBJ2-5	SVFRGGAGETQY
TRBV18	TRBD2	TRBJ2-3	ASSPPAGGTTDTQY
TRBV10-3	TRBD2	TRBJ2-5	AITPEGLEETQY
TRBV6-5	-	TRBJ2-1	ASSSGQDNEQF
TRBV19	TRBD1	TRBJ1-3	ASSRGDRGSGNTIY